This T cell receptor (beta chain) was observed in a study of T cell responses to AZD1222 COVID-19 vaccine. Findings of the study overall: It should be noted that donors were predominantly white British and more often female, and clonal diversity was possibly underestimated.

The table came from immunoSEQ multiplex PCR; TCRdb's copy has only in-frame clones and leaves some out. The repertoire has 150,000 or so clones, roughly 92% of them found once; the top ten carry more than 5%. This clone was observed a single time. What it recognizes is unknown. The source is an adult in good health. Sequencing was performed on peripheral blood, taken on day 0 of AZD1222 vaccination.

Written as DNA, the CDR3 is TGTGCCTGTAGGGGGATGGGTTTTGAAAAACTGTTTTTT. It codes for CACRGMGFEKLFF. The V call is TRBV11-1, the J call TRBJ1-4; perhaps TRBD1 as D (6 bases). This CDR3 comprises 13 residues. V lost 11 bases, J lost 7 bases, and 17 bases lay in between. Germline V gene sequence: CDR1 SGHAT, CDR2 FQDESV (reference sequence).